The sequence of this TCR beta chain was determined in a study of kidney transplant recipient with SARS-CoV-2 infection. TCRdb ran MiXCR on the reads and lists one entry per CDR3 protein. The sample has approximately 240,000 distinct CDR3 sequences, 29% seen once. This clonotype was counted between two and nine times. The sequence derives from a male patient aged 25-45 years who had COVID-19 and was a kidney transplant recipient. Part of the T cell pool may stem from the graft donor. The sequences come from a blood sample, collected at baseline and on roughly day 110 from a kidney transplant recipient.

The CDR3 spells CASTRLSVRKTYGYTF. In DNA, the CDR3 is TGCGCCAGCACTCGATTATCGGTTCGAAAGACCTATGGCTACACCTTC. J is TRBJ1-2 and V is TRBV5-1; D gene unclear. Germline V lookup: CDR1 SGHRS, CDR2 YFSETQ. CDR3 length: 16 residues. Trimming pared 6 bases from V and 4 bases from J, leaving 22 bases between.